This T cell receptor beta chain comes out of a study of blood T cell repertoires in COVID-19. This table comes from immunoSEQ multiplex PCR, and its TCRdb copy is limited to in-frame clones, with some not included. The table lists around 180,000 clones, approximately 91% of them singletons. This clone was counted a single time. V was shortened by 7 bases and J by 5 bases, with 17 bases between the two germline ends. This CDR3 is built from 14 residues. Germline V lookup: CDR1 MDHEN, CDR2 SYDVKM. The chain uses TRBV28 and TRBJ1-1; a weak D match, TRBD1 (5 bases). The sample was peripheral blood. The TCR comes from a man in his 70s with active or convalescent COVID-19. CDR3 residues: CASILHGGKTEAFF. CDR3 DNA sequence: TGTGCCAGCATCCTTCACGGGGGAAAAACTGAAGCTTTCTTT.